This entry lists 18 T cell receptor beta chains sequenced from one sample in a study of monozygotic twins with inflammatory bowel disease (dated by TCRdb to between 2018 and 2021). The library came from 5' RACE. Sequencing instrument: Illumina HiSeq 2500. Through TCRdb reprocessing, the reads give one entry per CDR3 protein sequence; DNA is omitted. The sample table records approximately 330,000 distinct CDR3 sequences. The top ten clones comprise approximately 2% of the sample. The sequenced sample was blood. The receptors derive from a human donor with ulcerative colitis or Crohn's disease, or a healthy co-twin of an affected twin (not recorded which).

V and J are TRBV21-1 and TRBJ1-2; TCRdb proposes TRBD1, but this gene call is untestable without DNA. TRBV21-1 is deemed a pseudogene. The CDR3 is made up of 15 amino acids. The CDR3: CASSVRQETNYGYTF.

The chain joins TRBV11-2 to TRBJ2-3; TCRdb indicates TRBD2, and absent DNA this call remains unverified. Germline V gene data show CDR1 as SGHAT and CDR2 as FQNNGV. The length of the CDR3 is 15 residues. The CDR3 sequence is CASSLLPGTWDTQYF. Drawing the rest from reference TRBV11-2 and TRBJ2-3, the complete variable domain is EAGVAQSPRYKIIEKRQSVAFWCNPISGHATLYWYQQILGQGPKLLIQFQNNGVVDDSQLPKDRFSAERLKGVDSTLKIQPAKLEDSAVYLCASSLLPGTWDTQYFGPGTRLTVL.

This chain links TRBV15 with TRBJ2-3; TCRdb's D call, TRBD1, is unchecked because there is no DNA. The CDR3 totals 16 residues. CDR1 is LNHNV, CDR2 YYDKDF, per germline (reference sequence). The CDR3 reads CATSRGRGQNTDTQYF.

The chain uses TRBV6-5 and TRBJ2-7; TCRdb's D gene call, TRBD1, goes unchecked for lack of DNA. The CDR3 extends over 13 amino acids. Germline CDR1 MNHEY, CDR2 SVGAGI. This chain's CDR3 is CASSRQGRGEQYF.

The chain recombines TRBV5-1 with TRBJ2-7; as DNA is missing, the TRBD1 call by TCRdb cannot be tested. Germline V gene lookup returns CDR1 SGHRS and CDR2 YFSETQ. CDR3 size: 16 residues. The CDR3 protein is CASSLGGGASAGGRYF.

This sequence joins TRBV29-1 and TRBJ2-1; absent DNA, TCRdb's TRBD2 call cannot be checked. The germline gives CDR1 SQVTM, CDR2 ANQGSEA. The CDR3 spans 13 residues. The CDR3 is CRRTSGENNEQFF.

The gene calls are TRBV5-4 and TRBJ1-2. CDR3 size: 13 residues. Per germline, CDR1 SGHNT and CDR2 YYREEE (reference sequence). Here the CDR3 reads CASSPPGLYGYTF. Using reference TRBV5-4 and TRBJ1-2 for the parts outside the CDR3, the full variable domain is ETGVTQSPTHLIKTRGQQVTLRCSSQSGHNTVSWYQQALGQGPQFIFQYYREEENGRGNFPPRFSGLQFPNYSSELNVNALELDDSALYLCASSPPGLYGYTFGSGTRLTVV.

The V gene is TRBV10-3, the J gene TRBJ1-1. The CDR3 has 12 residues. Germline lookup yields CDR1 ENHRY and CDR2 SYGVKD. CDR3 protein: CAISEGFGEAFF.

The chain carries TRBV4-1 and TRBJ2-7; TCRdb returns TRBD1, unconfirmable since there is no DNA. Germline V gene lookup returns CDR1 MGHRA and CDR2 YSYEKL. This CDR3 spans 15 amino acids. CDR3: CASSQEGQGSYEQYF.

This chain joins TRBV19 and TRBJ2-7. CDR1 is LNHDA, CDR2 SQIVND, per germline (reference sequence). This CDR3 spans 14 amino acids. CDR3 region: CASSPTGTYYEQYF.

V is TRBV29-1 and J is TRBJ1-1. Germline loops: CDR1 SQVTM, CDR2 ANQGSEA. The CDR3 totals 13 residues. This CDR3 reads CSVEESMNTEAFF. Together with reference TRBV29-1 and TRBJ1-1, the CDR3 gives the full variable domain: SAVISQKPSRDICQRGTSLTIQCQVDSQVTMMFWYRQQPGQSLTLIATANQGSEATYESGFVIDKFPISRPNLTFSTLTVSNMSPEDSSIYLCSVEESMNTEAFFGQGTRLTVV.

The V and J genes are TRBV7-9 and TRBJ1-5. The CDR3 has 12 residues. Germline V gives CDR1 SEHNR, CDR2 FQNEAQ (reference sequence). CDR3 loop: CASSSDVQPQHF.

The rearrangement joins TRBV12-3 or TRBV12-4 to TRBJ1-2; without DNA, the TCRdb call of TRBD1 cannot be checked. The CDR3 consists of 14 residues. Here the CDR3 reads CASSVGTGGSRYTF.

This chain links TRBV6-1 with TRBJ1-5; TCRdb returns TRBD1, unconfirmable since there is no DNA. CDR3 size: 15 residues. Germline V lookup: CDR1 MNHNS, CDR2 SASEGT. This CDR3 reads CASSPRGGENQPQHF.

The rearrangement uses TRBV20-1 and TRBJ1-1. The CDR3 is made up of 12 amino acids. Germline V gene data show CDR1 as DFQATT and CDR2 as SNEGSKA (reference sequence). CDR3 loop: CSARPQDTEAFF.

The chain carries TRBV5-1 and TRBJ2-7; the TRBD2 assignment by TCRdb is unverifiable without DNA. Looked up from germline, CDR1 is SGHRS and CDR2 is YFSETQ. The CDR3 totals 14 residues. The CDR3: CASSLALGLAGENF.

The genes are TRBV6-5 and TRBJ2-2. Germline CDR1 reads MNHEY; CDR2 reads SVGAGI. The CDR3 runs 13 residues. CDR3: CASSYAYPGELFF.

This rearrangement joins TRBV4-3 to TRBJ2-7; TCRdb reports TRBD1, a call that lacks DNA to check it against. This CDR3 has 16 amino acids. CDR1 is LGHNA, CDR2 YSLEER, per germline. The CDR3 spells CASSQDAGRGPYEQYF.